The source of this TCR beta chain is a study of blood T cells in healthy people across ages. The CDR3 is made up of 14 amino acids. CDR1 SNHLY and CDR2 FYNNEI come from the germline V gene. Losses at the gene ends were 4 bases for V and 7 bases for J; bases not matched to a gene: 6. Alongside a J-beta primer mix, a sample-barcoded 5' primer served in a second PCR lasting roughly 6 to 12 cycles. TCRdb analysed the 5' RACE reads with MiXCR anew, one entry per CDR3 protein. The sample shows some 1.8 million distinct CDR3 sequences, 35% to 50% of them seen only once. With regard to this clonotype: What it recognizes is unknown.

Whole-study findings and limits: The study could not conclusively compare naive and antigen-experienced cells, given its unsorted PBMCs. Compared with aged donors, long-lived donors showed fewer expanded clones, suggesting selection.

No fewer than 5.5 micrograms of total RNA were isolated from every sample. The TCR originated in a human donor in good health. This chain connects TRBV2 to TRBJ2-7; 11 nucleotides line up with TRBD1. The sequenced sample consisted of blood. The CDR3 loop reads CASSGTGGVAEQYF. The CDR3 DNA is TGTGCCAGCAGTGGGACAGGGGGCGTAGCGGAGCAGTACTTC.